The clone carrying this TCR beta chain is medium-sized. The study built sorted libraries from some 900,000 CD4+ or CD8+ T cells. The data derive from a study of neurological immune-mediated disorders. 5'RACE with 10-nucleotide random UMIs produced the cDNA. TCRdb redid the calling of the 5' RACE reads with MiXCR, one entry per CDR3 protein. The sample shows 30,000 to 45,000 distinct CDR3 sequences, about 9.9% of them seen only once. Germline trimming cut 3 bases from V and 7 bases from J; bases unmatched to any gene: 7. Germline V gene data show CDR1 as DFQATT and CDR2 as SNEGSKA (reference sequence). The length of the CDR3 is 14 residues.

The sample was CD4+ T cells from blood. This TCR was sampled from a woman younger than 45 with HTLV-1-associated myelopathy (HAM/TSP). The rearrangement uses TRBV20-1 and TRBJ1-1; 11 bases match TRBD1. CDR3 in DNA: TGCAGTGCTAGGGGGGACAGGGGGTACGGTGAAGCTTTCTTT. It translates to CSARGDRGYGEAFF.